Listed below are T cell receptor beta chains from one sample, sequenced in a study of PD-1 blockade in classical Hodgkin lymphoma. The assay was immunoSEQ multiplex PCR, and TCRdb's table has in-frame clones only and misses some. The sample holds 34,000 or so clones, roughly nine tenths seen once. This material consisted of CD4+ T cells from blood, taken before the fourth cycle of nivolumab. Receptors originate from a human donor with classical Hodgkin lymphoma. The CDR3 runs from the conserved cysteine through the conserved F or W. Fields, in order: CDR3 length, clone size, V gene, D gene, J gene, CDR3 protein, CDR3 DNA. D genes are given only for firm matches. Not every row has a clone size; where given, it reads once, few, many or a size class.

13	.	TRBV6-5	TRBD1	TRBJ1-1	CASSSGQGTIAFF	TGTGCCAGCAGTTCGGGACAGGGGACGATAGCTTTCTTT
15	.	TRBV6-1	TRBD1	TRBJ1-1	CASSATWDRNTEAFF	TGTGCCAGCAGTGCAACCTGGGACAGGAACACTGAAGCTTTCTTT
16	.	TRBV19	TRBD2	TRBJ2-1	CASSIGGLAGGGEQFF	TGTGCCAGTAGTATAGGGGGACTAGCGGGAGGCGGTGAGCAGTTCTTC
14	.	TRBV5-1	.	TRBJ1-4	CASSLVGGAEKLFF	TGCGCCAGCAGCTTGGTAGGGGGGGCTGAAAAACTGTTTTTT
14	.	TRBV9	.	TRBJ1-1	CASSVQQMNTEAFF	TGTGCCAGCAGCGTACAGCAAATGAACACTGAAGCTTTCTTT
15	.	TRBV5-5	.	TRBJ2-7	CASSLLQGRGGEQYF	TGTGCCAGCAGCTTGTTACAGGGAAGGGGCGGCGAGCAGTACTTC
16	.	TRBV5-1	TRBD1	TRBJ2-7	CASSTNPGQGAYEQYF	TGCGCCAGCAGCACAAATCCGGGACAGGGGGCTTACGAGCAGTACTTC
16	.	TRBV29-1	.	TRBJ2-6	CSALRALRSGANVLTF	TGCAGCGCGCTTAGAGCGCTACGGTCTGGGGCCAACGTCCTGACTTTC
13	.	TRBV7-7	.	TRBJ2-5	CASSLSRVETQYF	TGTGCTAGCAGCTTGAGCAGAGTAGAGACCCAGTACTTC
14	.	TRBV9	.	TRBJ2-1	CASSVRFEYNEQFF	TGTGCCAGCAGCGTACGATTCGAGTACAATGAGCAGTTCTTC
14	.	TRBV28	.	TRBJ2-7	CASSFTTYPEGQYF	TGTGCCAGCAGTTTTACTACATATCCCGAGGGGCAGTACTTC
15	.	TRBV11-2	TRBD2	TRBJ2-1	CASSGGLAGVGEQFF	TGTGCCAGCAGCGGGGGACTAGCGGGAGTAGGTGAGCAGTTCTTC
14	.	TRBV5-1	TRBD1	TRBJ2-7	CASKLTGGLYEQYF	TGCGCCAGCAAGTTGACAGGGGGCCTCTACGAGCAGTACTTC
16	once	TRBV11-2	.	TRBJ1-4	CASSLGVWGGGEKLFF	TGTGCCAGCAGCTTAGGGGTCTGGGGCGGAGGTGAAAAACTGTTTTTT
15	.	TRBV2	TRBD2	TRBJ2-1	CASSELAGDSRVEFF	TGTGCCAGCAGTGAATTAGCGGGAGATTCAAGAGTTGAGTTCTTC
15	.	TRBV6-5	.	TRBJ2-3	CASSYSMLNTDTQYF	TGTGCCAGCAGTTACTCGATGCTGAACACAGATACGCAGTATTTT
15	.	TRBV2	.	TRBJ1-1	CASSEARQPGITAFF	TGTGCCAGCAGTGAAGCGCGGCAGCCAGGGATTACAGCTTTCTTT
15	.	TRBV5-1	TRBD2	TRBJ2-3	CASSSSGRAADTQYF	TGCGCCAGCAGCTCCAGCGGGAGGGCCGCAGATACGCAGTATTTT
13	.	TRBV5-1	TRBD1	TRBJ1-2	CASGPPTGDGYTF	TGCGCCAGCGGGCCTCCGACAGGGGATGGCTACACCTTC
11	.	TRBV20-1	.	TRBJ2-5	CSARVPETQYF	TGCAGTGCTAGGGTTCCAGAGACCCAGTACTTC
16	.	TRBV5-1	.	TRBJ2-7	CASSSRQASSSYEQYF	TGCGCCAGCAGCTCACGACAGGCCTCAAGCTCCTACGAGCAGTACTTC
11	.	TRBV28	.	TRBJ1-2	CASKRGYGYTF	TGTGCCAGCAAACGGGGCTATGGCTACACCTTC
11	few	TRBV20-1	.	TRBJ1-2	CSARGEFGYTF	TGCAGTGCTAGGGGCGAGTTTGGCTACACCTTC
12	once	TRBV19	.	TRBJ1-1	CASQVVGTEAFF	TGTGCCAGTCAGGTCGTTGGCACTGAAGCTTTCTTT
14	.	TRBV2	.	TRBJ2-5	CASSEVRRQETQYF	TGTGCCAGCAGTGAAGTACGGCGACAAGAGACCCAGTACTTC